This TCR beta chain was sequenced during a study of shared clonotypes between healthy human individuals. Germline V CDR1 and CDR2: SEHNR, FQNEAQ (reference sequence). V was trimmed by 0 bases and J by 3 bases, leaving 14 bases between them. The CDR3 runs to 17 residues. The material for each subset, its genomic DNA, was split evenly across several immunoSEQ plates. Sorted-subset replicate PCR reactions contained 200 to 250 ng DNA, corresponding to approximately 30,000 T cell genomes. Generated by immunoSEQ multiplex PCR, the TCRdb table keeps only in-frame clones and is missing some. Of some 2.1 million clones in the sample, approximately 94% were seen once. Naive CD8 cells lacked CD45RO, underwent positive selection for CCR7 and left out terminally differentiated effector memory CD45RA+ cells.

The sequenced material came from naive CD8+ T cells sorted from blood. The chain has TRBV7-9 and TRBJ2-2, with D perhaps TRBD1 (7 bases). The source of this sequence is a man aged 18 to 30 in good health. The chain's CDR3 is CASSLAIGGQYTGELFF. The DNA for the CDR3 is TGTGCCAGCAGCTTAGCGATCGGGGGACAGTACACCGGGGAGCTGTTTTTT.